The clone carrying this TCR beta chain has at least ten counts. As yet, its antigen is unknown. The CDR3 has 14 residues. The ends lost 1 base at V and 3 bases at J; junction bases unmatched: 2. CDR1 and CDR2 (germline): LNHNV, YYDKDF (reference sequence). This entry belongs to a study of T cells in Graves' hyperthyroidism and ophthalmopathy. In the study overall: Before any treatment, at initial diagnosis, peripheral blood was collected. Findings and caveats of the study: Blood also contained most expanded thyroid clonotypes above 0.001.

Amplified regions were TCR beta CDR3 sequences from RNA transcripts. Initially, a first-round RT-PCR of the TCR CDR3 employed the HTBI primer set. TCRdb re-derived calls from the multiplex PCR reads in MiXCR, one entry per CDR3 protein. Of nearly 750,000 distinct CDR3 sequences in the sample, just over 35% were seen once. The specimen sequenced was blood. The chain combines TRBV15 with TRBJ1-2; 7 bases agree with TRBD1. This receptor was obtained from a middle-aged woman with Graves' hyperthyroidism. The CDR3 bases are TGTGCCACCAGCAGAGTGCAGGGGGACTATGGCTACACCTTC. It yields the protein CATSRVQGDYGYTF.